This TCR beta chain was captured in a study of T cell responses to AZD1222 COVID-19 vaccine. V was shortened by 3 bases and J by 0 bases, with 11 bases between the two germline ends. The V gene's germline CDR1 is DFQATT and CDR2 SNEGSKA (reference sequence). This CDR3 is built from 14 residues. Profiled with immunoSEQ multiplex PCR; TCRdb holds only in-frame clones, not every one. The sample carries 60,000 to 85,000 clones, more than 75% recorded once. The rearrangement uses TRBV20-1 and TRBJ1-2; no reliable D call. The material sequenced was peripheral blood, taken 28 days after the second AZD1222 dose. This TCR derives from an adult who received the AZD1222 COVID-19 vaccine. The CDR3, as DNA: TGCAGTGCTAGTAGTACAGCGACTAACTATGGCTACACCTTC. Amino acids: CSASSTATNYGYTF.